This TCR beta chain was retrieved from a study of shared clonotypes between healthy human individuals. Study at large: CD4 naive cells filled three plates per donor, CD4 memory three, CD8 naive two and CD8 memory one. Study findings and constraints: An expected dependence of interdonor clonotype sharing on sequencing depth was noted. What naive subsets generally showed was a larger estimated richness than memory subsets showed.

The assay was immunoSEQ multiplex PCR, and TCRdb's table has in-frame clones only and misses some. The data contain about 600,000 clones, about 96% of them singletons. Germline loops: CDR1 SGHRS, CDR2 YFSETQ. The CDR3 is 14 amino acids. The V end lost 0 bases, the J end lost 2 bases, and 9 bases lay between the germline ends. Points on this clone: Its target is not known.

Those who donated were healthy HIV-negative adults, with no recent acute infections or vaccinations reported. The TCR comes from a woman aged 30 to 39 in good health. The rearrangement joins TRBV5-1 to TRBJ2-7; either TRBD1 or TRBD2 may supply D (5 bases each). Sequenced sample: naive CD4+ T cells sorted from blood. As to subset: CD45RA+ positively selected. The CDR3 is CASSLGDATYEQYF. In nucleotides, the CDR3 is TGCGCCAGCAGCTTGGGGGACGCTACCTACGAGCAGTACTTC.